This T cell receptor (beta chain) was observed in a study of regulatory T cells in long-lasting Graves disease. Study-wide context: Patients met the persistent Graves' disease definition after over 5 years of antithyroid drugs with positive TSH receptor antibodies.

This clonotype was seen ten or more times. Its antigen is still unknown. The TCR beta library used iRepertoire HTBI primers with Arm-PCR amplification of CDR3. TCRdb itself ran the multiplex PCR reads through MiXCR, one entry per CDR3 protein. This table has hundreds of thousands of distinct CDR3 sequences, 20% to 25% appearing once. Study outcomes and limitations: Sampling was limited to peripheral blood rather than thyroid tissue. Persistent disease was associated with favored TRBV28 usage and with favored use of TRBJ1-2 and TRBJ2-5.

The time point denotes: persistent/refractory GD, antithyroid drugs over 5 years with positive TRAb. Researchers made the TCR library from RNA that was extracted from PBMCs. The CDR3 has 13 amino acids. Trimming stripped 2 bases from V and 3 bases from J, with 10 bases between. CDR1 GTSNPN and CDR2 SVGIG come from the germline V gene (reference sequence). J is TRBJ1-1 and V is TRBV30; D possibly corresponds to TRBD1 (6 bases). The sample consisted of peripheral blood mononuclear cells (PBMCs), taken when the disease was refractory, from a patient treated with antithyroid drugs. The TCR comes from a female donor with Graves disease. DNA for the CDR3: TGTGCCTGGAGTAAACAGGGAGACACTGAAGCTTTCTTT. Amino acids: CAWSKQGDTEAFF.